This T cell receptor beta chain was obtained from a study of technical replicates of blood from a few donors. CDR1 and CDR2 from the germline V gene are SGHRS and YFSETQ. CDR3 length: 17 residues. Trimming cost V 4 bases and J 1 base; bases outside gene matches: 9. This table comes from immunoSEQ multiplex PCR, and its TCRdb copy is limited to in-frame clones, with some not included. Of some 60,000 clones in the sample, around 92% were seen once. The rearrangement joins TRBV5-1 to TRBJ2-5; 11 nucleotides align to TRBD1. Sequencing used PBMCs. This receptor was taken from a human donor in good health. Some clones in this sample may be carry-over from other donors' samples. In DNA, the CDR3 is TGCGCCAGCAGCACAACCGGGACAGGGGGGCGCCAAGAGACCCAGTACTTC. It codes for CASSTTGTGGRQETQYF.